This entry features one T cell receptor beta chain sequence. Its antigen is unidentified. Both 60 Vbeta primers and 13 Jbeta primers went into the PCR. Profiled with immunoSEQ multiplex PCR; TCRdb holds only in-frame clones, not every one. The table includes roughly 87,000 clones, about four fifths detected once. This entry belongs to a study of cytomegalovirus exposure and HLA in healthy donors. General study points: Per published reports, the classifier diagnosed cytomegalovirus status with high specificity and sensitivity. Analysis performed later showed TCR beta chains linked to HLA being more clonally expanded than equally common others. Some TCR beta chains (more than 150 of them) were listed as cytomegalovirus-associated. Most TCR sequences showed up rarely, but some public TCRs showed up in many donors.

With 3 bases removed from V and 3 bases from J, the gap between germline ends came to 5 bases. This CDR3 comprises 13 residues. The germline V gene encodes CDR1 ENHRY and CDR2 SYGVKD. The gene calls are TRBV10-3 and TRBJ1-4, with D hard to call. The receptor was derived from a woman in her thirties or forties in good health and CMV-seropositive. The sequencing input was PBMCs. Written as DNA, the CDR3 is TGTGCCATCAGTGACGGAGCTAATGAAAAACTGTTTTTT. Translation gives CAISDGANEKLFF.